One TCR beta chain is described in this entry. The table lists this clonotype with a few counts. Its antigen target is currently unknown. Base qualities are missing; no much larger clone stands one base away. V drops 0 bases and J drops 11 bases, leaving 16 bases in between. Including the terminal cysteine and phenylalanine, the CDR3 comprises 14 residues. Only CDR3 DNA is held: 42 bases, read in frame from base 1. Based on the germline V gene, the CDR1 and CDR2 sequences are SGHTA and FQGNSA. This sample was included in a study of T cells in Graves' hyperthyroidism and ophthalmopathy (dated by TCRdb to the late 2010s). As for the study more broadly: A discovery cohort of about a hundred patients, roughly 45 with Graves' ophthalmopathy and about 58 with stable Graves' hyperthyroidism, was used to find distinguishing TCR V-J signatures. An independent validation cohort of around 20 hyperthyroidism patients and 17 patients who later progressed to ophthalmopathy tested prospective prediction of ophthalmopathy. For training and testing, the 100 or so patients in the discovery cohort were randomly divided in a 7:3 ratio. Thyroid tissue and blood T-cell repertoires from six or seven Graves' hyperthyroidism patients were also compared in the study. After sampling, hyperthyroidism patients received methimazole starting at 30 mg daily, and ophthalmopathy patients received high-dose intravenous methylprednisolone. The paper reports TCR Vbeta CDR3 sequencing of approximately 140 peripheral blood samples: approximately 41 ophthalmopathy, under 85 hyperthyroidism and some 17 progressor patients.

The TCR beta CDR3 regions were amplified from RNA transcripts. The TCR CDR3 was subjected to a first round of RT-PCR using the HTBI primer set and the Qiagen OneStep RT-PCR kit. A second multiplex PCR round built the libraries, followed by size selection and purification. Libraries were sequenced paired-end with 100 bp reads on an Illumina HiSeq2000. From the authors' description of their analysis: SOAPnuke was used to process the raw data, with reads discarded if the reads contained adapters or uncalled bases, had a mean Phred below 15, or lacked an exact constant-primer or identifier match. High-quality paired reads were merged with COPE v1.2.5, and unique nucleotide sequences were defined as clonotypes. MiTCR v1.1 was used to align clonotypes to the IMGT TRBV, TRBD and TRBJ reference segments. The analysis was restricted to V-J combinations with a frequency above 0.0001, which together covered around 99% of the repertoires. The TCS score was defined as F50 (clonal expansion) divided by E x V (chaos), with BLOSUM62-based TCRdist calculated between CDR3 peptides within each V-J. Welch's t-statistics and random forest reduced 500 to 550 V-J features to 13, which were used in a naive Bayes classifier (R e1071). The Morisita-Horn index was used to measure how similar the thyroid and blood repertoires were. Starting from the raw public reads, TCRdb applied fastp trimming at Q25, assembled clones with MiXCR and retained in-frame beta chains. Identical CDR3 protein sequences are pooled into one entry, listed with their most common genes and DNA. These V and J calls derive from TCRdb rather than the authors' analysis. The sample table records about 700,000 distinct CDR3 sequences; about 45% of these occur just once. Together, the top ten hold about 7.2% of the sample.

Summary of the overall study and its limitations: Most expanded thyroid clonotypes (frequency above 0.001) were also found in blood, which suggests that blood repertoires may mirror thyroid immune responses. During validation, the model predicted progression to ophthalmopathy a median of about 6.5 months ahead of onset, with roughly 65% sensitivity and 72.22% specificity. No statistical method was used to set the sample size in advance, and investigators knew the group allocation. Ophthalmopathy was separated from stable hyperthyroidism by a 13 V-J signature model, with roughly 88% sensitivity and about 81% specificity obtained in cross-validation and 80%/75% obtained in testing.

The study excluded patients with uncontrolled infections, other autoimmune diseases, pregnancy or lactation. Diagnoses were based on clinical symptoms, serum thyroxine and TRAb, thyroid ultrasound and orbital computed tomography. Total RNA was extracted using Trizol reagent, and RNA quality was assessed on an Agilent 2100 Bioanalyzer. The source is an adult man with Graves' disease, either hyperthyroidism or ophthalmopathy (not recorded which). Sequenced: peripheral blood or thyroid tissue (not recorded which). Recombination joined TRBV7-2 with TRBJ2-5; a confident D gene designation cannot be given. The CDR3 has the sequence CASSLARPASKQYF. The bases are TGTGCCAGCAGCTTAGCGAGGCCAGCCAGTAAGCAGTACTTC.